This paragraph covers one T cell receptor beta chain sequence. It has no known antigen specificity. Base qualities are not at hand, and no much larger clone is one base apart. The CDR3 goes from the cysteine to the phenylalanine over 14 residues. Of all the DNA, just the CDR3 is kept, 42 bases in frame from base 1. For CDR1 and CDR2, the germline V gene lists SGHTA and FQGNSA. Clipping removes 5 bases from V and 3 bases from J, with 1 as the unmatched junction base count. This sample is drawn from a study of blood T cell repertoires in COVID-19 (dated by TCRdb to 2020 to 2022). For the study in its entirety: Samples from collaborators originated in the United States, Italy and Spain and spanned both the acute and convalescent phases of COVID-19. The material from the prospective study consisted of cDNA or gDNA derived from T cells, B-cell-depleted T cells, or PBMCs. The dataset comprised deeply sampled blood TCRbeta repertoires from subjects exposed to, actively infected with, or recovered from COVID-19. The repertoires were released in a freely available public database intended as a resource for research on the immune response to SARS-CoV-2. Samples were obtained from the ongoing ImmuneRACE study (first 160 participants) and from about 1,300 subjects provided by 6 global collaborators. The sample metadata nearly always contained a de-identified subject ID, COVID-19 status, age in years and sex. HLA class I and class II types, where available, came from metadata supplied by the sample provider rather than from assay-based typing.

On the study overall, not on this receptor specifically: How much clinical and demographic metadata was included differed by source and by participant, and the metadata was provided uncurated.

TCRbeta CDR3 regions were amplified from genomic DNA using the immunoSEQ Assay, a bias-controlled multiplex PCR. The study's own analysis went as follows. The number of nucleated cells in each sample was estimated from the amplification of reference gene primers within the assay. To quantify the absolute abundance of each unique TCRbeta CDR3 rearrangement, sequence reads were collapsed and filtered. For each sample, productive Simpson clonality was calculated as the square root of Simpson's diversity index over productive rearrangements. The table was pulled from immuneACCESS by TCRdb, which kept in-frame rearrangements only. Such tables lose some clones; where checked, under half of the loss comes from unresolved V genes, and the rest has no known cause. V and J calls and clone size are those listed in that table; D and trimming were worked out from the DNA. The table for this sample lists under 150,000 clones; roughly 80% of them were counted only once. The top ten hold 8.6% of the sample.

Whole blood was collected in K2EDTA tubes by collaborating institutions according to the institutions' own protocols. For TCRbeta analysis, collaborators shipped samples as frozen whole blood, isolated PBMCs, or DNA extracted from either of those sample types. The chain is made from TRBV7-2 and TRBJ1-6, and 7 junction bases match TRBD1. Sequencing used peripheral blood. The source is a man aged 50-60 years with active or convalescent COVID-19. The sequence in DNA is TGTGCCAGCAGCCGGGACAGCTATAATTCACCCCTCCACTTT. This is translated as CASSRDSYNSPLHF.